This T cell receptor beta chain originates from a study of radiotherapy plus CTLA-4 blockade in lung cancer. Overall study context: There were objective responses in 15% to 20% of patients, and around 32% had disease control. General observations from the study: Researchers report tumor-derived TCR clones expanding in blood after radiotherapy plus ipilimumab. According to reports, early shifts in blood T cell clones, alongside interferon-beta, forecast response most accurately.

As regards this clone: Its antigen is unknown.

Germline V gene lookup returns CDR1 SGHRS and CDR2 YFSETQ. This CDR3 is built from 15 residues. V shed 0 bases, J shed 0 bases, and the junction held 2 bases outside the gene matches. The method was immunoSEQ multiplex PCR; TCRdb's version includes in-frame clones alone and lacks a portion of them. The sample lists 55,000 to 80,000 clones, roughly three quarters occurring once. The gene calls are TRBV5-1 and TRBJ2-5, with 7 bases fitting TRBD1. The sample consisted of peripheral blood, taken from a patient treated with radiotherapy plus ipilimumab. The clonotype was recovered from a human donor with non-small cell lung cancer who had a complete response to radiotherapy plus ipilimumab. CDR3 sequence reads: CASSLGDRNQETQYF. CDR3 DNA sequence: TGCGCCAGCAGCTTGGGGGACAGAAACCAAGAGACCCAGTACTTC.